The source of this TCR beta chain is a study of shared clonotypes between healthy human individuals. Tens of millions of PBMCs served as the genomic DNA source for unsorted samples. Looked up from germline, CDR1 is MNHEY and CDR2 is SMNVEV (reference sequence). The CDR3 has 14 residues. With 10 bases clipped from V and 2 bases from J, the junction kept 8 bases outside the gene matches. Profiled with immunoSEQ multiplex PCR; TCRdb holds only in-frame clones, not every one. Of 520,000 or so clones detected, 75% to 85% appear once; the ten largest clones hold under 15%. V is TRBV27 and J is TRBJ2-1; 7 bases match TRBD2. The sequenced sample consisted of PBMCs. The sequence was obtained from a woman in her forties in good health. Some clones in this sample may be carry-over from other donors' samples. In nucleotides, the CDR3 is TGTGCCACTTCGCGGGGGAGGACCTACAATGAGCAGTTCTTC. This encodes CATSRGRTYNEQFF.